The 15 T cell receptor beta chains listed next were all sequenced from one sample in a study of response to subunit inactivated influenza vaccine (dated by TCRdb to 2016 to 2019). The receptor library was made with RT-PCR. These reads were obtained on an Illumina HiSeq 2500. The public reads were reprocessed in TCRdb via fastp at Q25 and MiXCR, keeping in-frame beta chains. Rows matching on CDR3 protein sequence are summarized as one entry with the most common DNA and genes. The sample table shows about 180,000 distinct CDR3 sequences, and about 9.3% are seen once. Clones ranked in the top ten supply around 9.9% of the sample. Source: non-naive T cells sorted from PBMCs, taken on the day of vaccination. What this sample's cell subset or site label stands for: memory T cell fraction. These TCRs come from a man aged 45-65 years who received an inactivated influenza vaccine. Donor details come from another sample of the same person, matched by shared clones.

In its sample, this clonotype was seen a few times. This sequence joins TRBV25-1 and TRBJ2-7; no clear D. Between the trimmed V and J ends, which lost 4 bases and 2 bases, there was a span of 18 bases. Germline V lookup: CDR1 MGHDK, CDR2 SYGVNS. This CDR3 is 16 amino acids long. The chain's CDR3 is CASSVPGTTLAYEQYF. The DNA of the CDR3 is TGTGCCAGCAGTGTGCCAGGAACCACCCTTGCCTACGAGCAGTACTTC.

This clonotype was detected ten times or more. The chain uses TRBV7-9 and TRBJ2-7; D is perhaps TRBD1 or TRBD2 (5 bases each). CDR1 is SEHNR, CDR2 FQNEAQ, per germline (reference sequence). V dropped 1 base and J dropped 5 bases, with 15 bases sitting between them. The CDR3 spans 15 residues. This CDR3 reads CASSLGGEVVHEQYF. The CDR3 nucleotides read TGTGCCAGCAGCTTAGGAGGGGAAGTGGTCCACGAGCAGTACTTC.

The sample holds a few counts of this clonotype. V is TRBV7-9 and J is TRBJ2-7; maybe TRBD2 (6 bases). V was cut by 3 bases and J by 2 bases, with 11 bases left in between. Germline CDR1 is SEHNR and CDR2 is FQNEAQ (reference sequence). The CDR3 is 14 amino acids. The CDR3 DNA reads TGTGCCAGCAGCTTCGGCGGGACCACCTACGAGCAGTACTTC. Translation gives CASSFGGTTYEQYF. The full variable domain, with the rest looked up from reference TRBV7-9 and TRBJ2-7, is DTGVSQNPRHKITKRGQNVTFRCDPISEHNRLYWYRQTLGQGPEFLTYFQNEAQLEKSRLLSDRFSAERPKGSFSTLEIQRTEQGDSAMYLCASSFGGTTYEQYFGPGTRLTVT.

This clonotype was counted many times. The chain uses TRBV10-3 and TRBJ2-2; D possibly matches TRBD1 or TRBD2 (5 bases each). This CDR3 has 13 residues. Germline CDR1 and CDR2: ENHRY and SYGVKD. Trimming removed 9 bases from V and 0 bases from J, with 8 bases in between. The CDR3 spells CAMGDANTGELFF. The CDR3 DNA reads as TGTGCCATGGGGGATGCGAACACCGGGGAGCTGTTTTTT.

On this clonotype itself: Germline and junction disagree at one end, which may indicate a read error. The rearrangement links TRBV9 to TRBJ2-6; 10 bases are shared with TRBD1. Germline-derived CDR1 and CDR2 are SGDLS and YYNGEE. The CDR3 runs to 19 residues. CDR3 nucleotide sequence: TGTGTCAGCAGCGTAGCAAGGACAGGGGGTGGAGCAGGGGCCAACGTCCTGACTTTC. Its protein is CVSSVARTGGGAGANVLTF. The full variable domain, completed using reference TRBV9 and TRBJ2-6, is DSGVTQTPKHLITATGQRVTLRCSPRSGDLSVYWYQQSLDQGLQFLIQYYNGEERAKGNILERFSAQQFPDLHSELNLSSLELGDSALYFCVSSVARTGGGAGANVLTFGAGSRLTVL.

This clonotype was seen ten or more times. The V and J genes are TRBV3-1 and TRBJ2-3; TRBD2 matches at 12 bases. CDR3 length: 14 amino acids. Trimming cost V 5 bases and J 3 bases; bases outside gene matches: 0. Germline V gives CDR1 LGHDT, CDR2 YNNKEL (reference sequence). CDR3 protein: CASSGLAGTDTQYF. The CDR3 nucleotides are TGTGCCAGCAGCGGACTAGCGGGGACAGATACGCAGTATTTT.

This clonotype was seen ten or more times. The chain couples TRBV5-1 to TRBJ2-1, with 16 bases aligning to TRBD2. The CDR3 has 16 residues. With 3 bases clipped from V and 8 bases from J, the junction kept 5 bases outside the gene matches. Germline V CDR1 and CDR2: SGHRS, YFSETQ. The CDR3 bases are TGCGCCAGCAGCTCGGGACTAGCGGGGGGGCCCGATGAGCAGTTCTTC. Translating it yields CASSSGLAGGPDEQFF.

This clonotype has just a few counts. The rearrangement links TRBV20-1 to TRBJ1-1, with TRBD1 as a possible D gene (5 bases). Germline V gene sequence: CDR1 DFQATT, CDR2 SNEGSKA (reference sequence). Trimming removed 6 bases at V and 2 bases at J, with 13 bases between. CDR3 size: 13 residues. The CDR3, as DNA: TGCAGTGCCCAAAGGCAGGGCAACACTGAAGCTTTCTTT. This gives the protein CSAQRQGNTEAFF.

The sample holds a few counts of this clonotype. The V and J genes are TRBV10-3 and TRBJ2-5; tentative D call: TRBD1 (6 bases). Between the trimmed V and J ends, which lost 6 bases and 5 bases, there was a span of 16 bases. The germline V gene has CDR1 ENHRY and CDR2 SYGVKD. The CDR3 totals 14 residues. CDR3 sequence reads: CAIRGTSEGETQYF. In nucleotides, the CDR3 is TGTGCCATCAGGGGGACATCAGAGGGGGAGACCCAGTACTTC.

The sample holds a few counts of this clonotype. J is TRBJ2-1 and V is TRBV5-1, with 7 bases that match TRBD2. CDR3 length: 15 amino acids. The germline CDR1 and CDR2 sequences are SGHRS and YFSETQ. V was clipped by 5 bases and J by 5 bases; unmatched bases: 10. Here the CDR3 DNA reads TGCGCCAGCAGGGTTGGGGCGGGAGCGAACAATGAGCAGTTCTTC. Amino acids: CASRVGAGANNEQFF.

Ten or more counts support this clonotype. V is TRBV5-5 and J is TRBJ1-2; TRBD1 is a possible D gene (5 bases). This CDR3 has 15 amino acids. The V end lost 6 bases, the J end lost 3 bases, and 18 bases lay between the germline ends. Germline assignment: CDR1 SGHKS and CDR2 YYEKEE (reference sequence). The CDR3 nucleotides are TGTGCCAGCACGCAAACAGGAATGGGGCACTATGGCTACACCTTC. It is translated as CASTQTGMGHYGYTF.

This clonotype was counted at least ten times. The rearrangement uses TRBV12-3 or TRBV12-4 and TRBJ2-5, with D perhaps being TRBD1 or TRBD2 (6 bases each). Trimming cost V 3 bases and J 5 bases, with 22 bases left between them. The CDR3 is 17 residues long. The DNA of the CDR3 is TGTGCCAGCAGTTTCGGTACTACGGCAGGGGCGGGGGAGACCCAGTACTTC. Its protein product is CASSFGTTAGAGETQYF.

Notes on this clonotype: An end of the junction differs from the germline gene, which may be a read error. This chain uses TRBV7-7 with TRBJ2-5; D is unresolved. This CDR3 spans 13 amino acids. Germline V gene data show CDR1 as SSHAT and CDR2 as FNYEAQ (reference sequence). CDR3 sequence reads: CASSLEVLETQYF. The DNA of the CDR3 is TGTGCTAGCAGCTTAGAGGTTTTGGAGACCCAGTACTTC.

The chain recombines TRBV5-5 with TRBJ1-6, with a weak D call TRBD1 (6 bases). Germline CDR1 SGHKS, CDR2 YYEKEE (reference sequence). The V gene lost 2 bases and the J gene lost 0 bases, with 12 bases spanning the gap. This CDR3 spans 17 amino acids. CDR3 nucleotide sequence: TGTGCCAGCAGCTTCACAGGGAGGAGCTCCTATAATTCACCCCTCCACTTT. This sequence encodes CASSFTGRSSYNSPLHF.

The rearrangement uses TRBV12-3 or TRBV12-4 and TRBJ2-1; 13 nucleotides align to TRBD2. V was pared by 6 bases and J by 8 bases, with 4 bases of the junction left unmatched. The CDR3 has 14 residues. DNA for the CDR3: TGTGCCAGCAGACTAGCGGGGGGGCGCGATGAGCAGTTCTTC. It translates to CASRLAGGRDEQFF.